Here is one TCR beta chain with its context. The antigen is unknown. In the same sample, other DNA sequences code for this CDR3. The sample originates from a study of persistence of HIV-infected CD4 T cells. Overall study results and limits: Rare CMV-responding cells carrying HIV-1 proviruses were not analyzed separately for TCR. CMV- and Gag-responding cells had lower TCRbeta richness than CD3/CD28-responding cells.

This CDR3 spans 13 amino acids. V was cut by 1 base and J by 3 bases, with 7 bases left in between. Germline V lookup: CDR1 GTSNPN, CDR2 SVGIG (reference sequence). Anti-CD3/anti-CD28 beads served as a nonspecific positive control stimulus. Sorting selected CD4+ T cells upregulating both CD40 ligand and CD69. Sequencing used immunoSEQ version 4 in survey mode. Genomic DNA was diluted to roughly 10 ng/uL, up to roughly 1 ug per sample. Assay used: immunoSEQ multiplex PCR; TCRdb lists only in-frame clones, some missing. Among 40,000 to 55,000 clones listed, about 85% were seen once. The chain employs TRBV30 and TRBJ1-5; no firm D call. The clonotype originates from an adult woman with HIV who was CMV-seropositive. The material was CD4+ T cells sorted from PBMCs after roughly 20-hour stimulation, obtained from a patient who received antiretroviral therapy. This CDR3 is CAWSAQDNQPQHF. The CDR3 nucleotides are TGTGCCTGGAGTGCCCAGGACAATCAGCCCCAGCATTTT.